This T cell receptor beta chain emerged from a study of cytomegalovirus exposure and HLA in healthy donors. At the time of sampling, donors were nominally healthy, though unrecorded immune exposures were likely. With 60 Vbeta and 13 Jbeta primers, the PCR was carried out. Only in-frame clones appear in the TCRdb table, and some are missing; sequencing was by immunoSEQ multiplex PCR. This sample has 110,000 to 150,000 clones, with 60% to 80% found just once. As for this clone: Antigen: not known.

Germline CDR1 SGHRS, CDR2 YFSETQ. With 4 bases removed from V and 7 bases from J, the gap between germline ends came to 9 bases. CDR3 length equals 12 residues. Findings and limits, study-wide: Specific recognition of CMV antigens was confirmed in vitro for a few chains (all CMV-associated). An ancestry cluster, one associated with Asian ancestry, reportedly showed fewer N-insertions than the 666-donor mean in a later analysis.

The receptor comes from a woman in her twenties or thirties in good health and CMV-seronegative. The rearrangement joins TRBV5-1 to TRBJ2-1; TRBD1 might be the D (6 bases). The sample comprised PBMCs. The DNA of the CDR3 is TGCGCCAGCAGCCGACAGGAGAATGAGCAGTTCTTC. It specifies CASSRQENEQFF.